Each of the 9 T cell receptor beta chains below was sequenced from the same sample in a study of response to subunit inactivated influenza vaccine. Each CDR3 protein is one row after TCRdb ran MiXCR on the RT-PCR reads. The repertoire holds 400,000 to 550,000 distinct CDR3 sequences, with about 25% as singletons. Source: CD4+ T cells sorted from PBMCs, taken about 5 days after vaccination. Receptors originate from a man aged 45-65 years who received an inactivated influenza vaccine.

The J gene is TRBJ2-3, the V gene TRBV20-1; 7 nucleotides line up with TRBD2. The CDR3 has 14 residues. The V segment lost 4 bases and the J segment 0 bases; nucleotides outside the gene matches: 4. Germline V CDR1 and CDR2: DFQATT, SNEGSKA (reference sequence). The CDR3: CSATSGTSTDTQYF. CDR3 in DNA: TGCAGTGCTACTAGCGGAACTAGCACAGATACGCAGTATTTT.

The J gene is TRBJ1-1, the V gene TRBV12-3 or TRBV12-4; unclear D gene. V was trimmed by 3 bases and J by 1 base, leaving 12 bases between them. The length of the CDR3 is 15 residues. The CDR3 bases are TGTGCCAGCAGTTTTGGTAGGGCCGGGAACACTGAAGCTTTCTTT. The encoded protein is CASSFGRAGNTEAFF.

The CDR3 DNA sequence: TGTGCCAGCATGCTAGTGCTCTCCTACAATGAGCAGTTCTTC. As protein: CASMLVLSYNEQFF. V and J are TRBV2 and TRBJ2-1; D is ambiguous. Germline-derived CDR1 and CDR2 are SNHLY and FYNNEI. The CDR3 runs 14 residues. Trimming stripped 7 bases from V and 0 bases from J, with 10 bases between.

This clonotype was detected ten times or more. The gene calls are TRBV5-1 and TRBJ1-1, with TRBD1 as a possible D gene (5 bases). Germline CDR1 reads SGHRS; CDR2 reads YFSETQ. This CDR3 has 13 amino acids. V gave up 4 bases and J gave up 3 bases, with 10 bases separating them. The CDR3 sequence: CASSRDPDTEAFF. In DNA form, the CDR3 reads TGCGCCAGCAGCCGGGACCCAGACACTGAAGCTTTCTTT.

The J gene is TRBJ1-2, the V gene TRBV12-3 or TRBV12-4, with D tentatively TRBD1 (6 bases). The CDR3 sequence is 13 residues long. Trimming took 7 bases from V and 2 from J, leaving 11 bases between them. In DNA form, the CDR3 reads TGTGCCAGCACCTTGGACAGAAACTATGGCTACACCTTC. As protein: CASTLDRNYGYTF.

This clonotype was observed a handful of times. This chain joins TRBV24-1 and TRBJ2-5; D gene ambiguous. V was pared by 4 bases and J by 0 bases, with 17 bases between. The CDR3 runs 17 residues. Per the germline V gene, CDR1 is KGHDR and CDR2 is SFDVKD. The CDR3 sequence: CATSDPRRAPNQETQYF. In nucleotides, the CDR3 is TGTGCCACCAGTGACCCCCGACGGGCACCCAACCAAGAGACCCAGTACTTC.

This clonotype has more than one count but fewer than ten. The V gene is TRBV29-1, the J gene TRBJ1-2; no reliable D call. Trimming pared 4 bases from V and 4 bases from J, leaving 10 bases between. Germline V CDR1 and CDR2: SQVTM, ANQGSEA. This CDR3 is built from 12 residues. CDR3 loop: CSVGGRTYGYTF. CDR3 DNA: TGCAGCGTTGGGGGAAGGACCTATGGCTACACCTTC.

This clonotype was counted between two and nine times. This sequence joins TRBV6-5 and TRBJ2-1; D unclear. CDR1 is MNHEY, CDR2 SVGAGI, per germline. CDR3 length: 12 residues. The V end lost 6 bases, the J end lost 2 bases, and 5 bases lay between the germline ends. CDR3 DNA sequence: TGTGCCAGCAGATCCACCTACAATGAGCAGTTCTTC. Translating gives CASRSTYNEQFF.

This clonotype was seen only a few times. This chain connects TRBV12-3 or TRBV12-4 to TRBJ2-1; 10 bases line up with TRBD2. The CDR3 is made up of 15 amino acids. Trimming took 7 bases from V and 2 from J; bases not matched to a gene: 5. This CDR3 reads CASTETSGPYNEQFF. CDR3 DNA sequence: TGTGCCAGCACCGAGACTAGCGGGCCCTACAATGAGCAGTTCTTC.